The clone carrying this TCR beta chain was seen many times. The antigen is not known. Breast cancer patients provided tissue from their axillary draining lymph nodes. These data are taken from a study of breast tumors, draining lymph nodes, adjacent tissues. The germline gives CDR1 LGHDT, CDR2 YNNKEL (reference sequence). This CDR3 region has 13 residues. V lost 0 bases, J lost 10 bases, and 7 bases lay in between. Whole-study findings and limits: The data were judged consistent with most tumor T cells coming from lymph node and expanding in tumor.

Each CDR3 protein gets one entry after TCRdb re-called the multiplex PCR reads with MiXCR. This table holds some 83,000 distinct CDR3 sequences, roughly a fifth found once. The sample comprised axillary lymph node tissue. The chain joins TRBV3-1 to TRBJ1-6; no reliable D call. The TCR was taken from a female donor with breast cancer. Some clones in this sample may be carry-over from other donors' samples. CDR3 loop: CASSQETGSPLHF. The CDR3 nucleotides read TGTGCCAGCAGCCAAGAAACGGGATCACCCCTCCACTTT.